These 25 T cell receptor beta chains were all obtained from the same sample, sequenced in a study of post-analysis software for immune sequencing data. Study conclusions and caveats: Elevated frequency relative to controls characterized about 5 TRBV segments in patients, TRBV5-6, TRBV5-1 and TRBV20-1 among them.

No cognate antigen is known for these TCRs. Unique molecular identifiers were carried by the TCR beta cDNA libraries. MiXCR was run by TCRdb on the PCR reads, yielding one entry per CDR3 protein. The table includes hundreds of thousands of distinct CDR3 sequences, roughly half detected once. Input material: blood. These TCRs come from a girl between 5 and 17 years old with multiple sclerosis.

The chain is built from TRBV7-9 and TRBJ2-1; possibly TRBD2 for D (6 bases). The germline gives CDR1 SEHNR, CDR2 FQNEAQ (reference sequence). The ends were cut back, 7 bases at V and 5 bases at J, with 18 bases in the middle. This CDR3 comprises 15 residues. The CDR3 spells CASTAEVAENNEQFF. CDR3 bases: TGTGCCAGCACCGCCGAGGTAGCGGAAAACAATGAGCAGTTCTTC.

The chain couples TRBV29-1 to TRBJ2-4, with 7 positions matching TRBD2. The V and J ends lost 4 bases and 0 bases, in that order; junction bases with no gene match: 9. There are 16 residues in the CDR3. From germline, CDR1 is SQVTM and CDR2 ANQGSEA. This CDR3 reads CSVGGWRGLAKNIQYF. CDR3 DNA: TGCAGCGTTGGAGGCTGGCGGGGGTTAGCCAAAAACATTCAGTACTTC.

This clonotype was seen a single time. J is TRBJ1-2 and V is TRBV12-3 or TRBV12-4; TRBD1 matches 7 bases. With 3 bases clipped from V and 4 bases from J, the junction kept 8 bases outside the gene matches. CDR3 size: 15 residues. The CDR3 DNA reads TGTGCCAGCAGTTTCGGCTCACAGGGGACCTATGGCTACACCTTC. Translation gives CASSFGSQGTYGYTF.

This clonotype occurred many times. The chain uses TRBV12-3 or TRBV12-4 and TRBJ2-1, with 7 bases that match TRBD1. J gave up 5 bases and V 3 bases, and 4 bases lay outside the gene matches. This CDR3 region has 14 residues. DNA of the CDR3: TGTGCCAGCAGTTTGGGACAGCGAAACAATGAGCAGTTCTTC. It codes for CASSLGQRNNEQFF.

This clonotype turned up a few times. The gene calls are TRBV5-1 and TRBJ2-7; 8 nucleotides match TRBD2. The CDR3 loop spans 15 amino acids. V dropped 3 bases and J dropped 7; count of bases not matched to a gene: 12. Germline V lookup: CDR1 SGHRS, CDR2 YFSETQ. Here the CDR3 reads CASSSRGAGEGEQYF. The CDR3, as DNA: TGCGCCAGCAGCTCACGTGGAGCGGGAGAAGGTGAGCAGTACTTC.

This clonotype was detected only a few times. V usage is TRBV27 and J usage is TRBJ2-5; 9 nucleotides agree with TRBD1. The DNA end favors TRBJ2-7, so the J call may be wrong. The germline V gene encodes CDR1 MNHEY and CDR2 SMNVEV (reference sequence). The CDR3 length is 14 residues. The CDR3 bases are TGTGCCAGCAGTATAACAGGGGGCGGCTACGAGCAGTACTTC. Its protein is CASSITGGGYEQYF.

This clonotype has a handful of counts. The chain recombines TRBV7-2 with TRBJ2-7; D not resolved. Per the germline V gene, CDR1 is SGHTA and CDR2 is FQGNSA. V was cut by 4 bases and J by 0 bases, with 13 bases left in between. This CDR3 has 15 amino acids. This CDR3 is CASSSSSTISYEQYF. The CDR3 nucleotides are TGTGCCAGCAGCTCCTCTTCTACTATCTCCTACGAGCAGTACTTC.

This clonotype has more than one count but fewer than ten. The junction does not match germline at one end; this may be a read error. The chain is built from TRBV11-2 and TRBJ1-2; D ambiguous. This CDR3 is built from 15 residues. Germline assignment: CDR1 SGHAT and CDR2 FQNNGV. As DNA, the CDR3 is TGTGCCAGCAGCGTAGAGGGTCGCAATAACTATGGCTACACCTTC. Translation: CASSVEGRNNYGYTF.

The CDR3 is CASSSTLDRGYEQYF. The CDR3 nucleotides are TGTGCCAGCAGTTCAACCCTTGATAGGGGTTACGAGCAGTACTTC. The chain couples TRBV28 to TRBJ2-7; TRBD1 might be the D (5 bases). CDR3 length: 15 amino acids. Trimming took 4 bases from V and 4 from J, leaving 17 bases between them. Germline values: CDR1 MDHEN, CDR2 SYDVKM.

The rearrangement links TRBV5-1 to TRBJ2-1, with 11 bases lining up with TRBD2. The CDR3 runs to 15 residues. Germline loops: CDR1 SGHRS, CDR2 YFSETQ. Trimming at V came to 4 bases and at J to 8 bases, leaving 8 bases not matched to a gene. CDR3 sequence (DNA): TGCGCCAGCAGCCGAGAAGGGACTAGCGGCCATGAGCAGTTCTTC. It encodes CASSREGTSGHEQFF. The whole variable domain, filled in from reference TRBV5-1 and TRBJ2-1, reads KAGVTQTPRYLIKTRGQQVTLSCSPISGHRSVSWYQQTPGQGLQFLFEYFSETQRNKGNFPGRFSGRQFSNSRSEMNVSTLELGDSALYLCASSREGTSGHEQFFGPGTRLTVL.

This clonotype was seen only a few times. CDR3 bases: TGTGCCATCAGTGAGGCAGGGAGGGGGTCGAATCAGCCCCAGCATTTT. The encoded protein is CAISEAGRGSNQPQHF. The chain is built from TRBV10-3 and TRBJ1-5; tentative D call: TRBD1 (6 bases). V was trimmed by 2 bases and J by 4 bases, leaving 15 bases between them. CDR3 size: 16 residues. Germline CDR1 is ENHRY and CDR2 is SYGVKD.

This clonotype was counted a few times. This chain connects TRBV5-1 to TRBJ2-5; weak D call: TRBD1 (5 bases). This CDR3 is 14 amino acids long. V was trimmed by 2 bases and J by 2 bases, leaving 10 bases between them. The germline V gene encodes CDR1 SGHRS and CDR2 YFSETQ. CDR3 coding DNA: TGCGCCAGCAGCTTCCGACAGATACAAGAGACCCAGTACTTC. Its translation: CASSFRQIQETQYF.

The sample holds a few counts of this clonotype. The DNA for the CDR3 is TGTGCCAGCAGCCAAGAGGGACGACGAGAGACCCAGTACTTC. Translated, it gives CASSQEGRRETQYF. The V and J genes are TRBV3-1 and TRBJ2-5; D assignment may be TRBD1 or TRBD2 (5 bases each). The V gene's germline CDR1 is LGHDT and CDR2 YNNKEL (reference sequence). V shed 0 bases and J shed 4 bases, with 9 bases lying between them. The CDR3 contains 14 residues.

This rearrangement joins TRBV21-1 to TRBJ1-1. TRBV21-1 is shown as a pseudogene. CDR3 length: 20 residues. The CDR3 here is CASSKVPGLSSAGMNTEAFF. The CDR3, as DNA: TGTGCCAGCAGCAAAGTACCTGGGCTTTCTTCGGCGGGTATGAACACTGAAGCTTTCTTT.

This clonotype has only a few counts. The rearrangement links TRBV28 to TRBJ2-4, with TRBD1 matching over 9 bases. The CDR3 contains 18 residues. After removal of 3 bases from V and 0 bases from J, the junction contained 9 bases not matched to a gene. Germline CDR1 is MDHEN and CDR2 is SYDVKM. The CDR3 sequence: CASSFRDREGLAKNIQYF. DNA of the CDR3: TGTGCCAGCAGTTTCCGGGACAGGGAGGGGTTAGCCAAAAACATTCAGTACTTC.

CDR3 loop: CSAPTLAALGQETQYF. The CDR3 nucleotides read TGCAGTGCTCCTACCTTGGCGGCCCTGGGGCAAGAGACCCAGTACTTC. The chain is built from TRBV20-1 and TRBJ2-5; no clear D gene. In germline, CDR1 is DFQATT, CDR2 SNEGSKA (reference sequence). V lost 5 bases, J lost 2 bases, and 21 bases lay in between. The CDR3 totals 16 residues.

Written as DNA, the CDR3 is TGTGCCAGCAGTTCGGGGGACAGGGATAAGCATTTT. It encodes CASSSGDRDKHF. V gene TRBV12-3 or TRBV12-4 combines with J gene TRBJ1-5; 9 bases line up with TRBD1. The CDR3 is made up of 12 amino acids. V lost 4 bases and J lost 14; bases outside the gene matches: 6.

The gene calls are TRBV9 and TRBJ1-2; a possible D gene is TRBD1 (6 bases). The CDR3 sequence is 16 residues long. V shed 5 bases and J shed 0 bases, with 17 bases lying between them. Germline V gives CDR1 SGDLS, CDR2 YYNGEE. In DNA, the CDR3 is TGTGCCAGCAGTGAAACGCCAGGGGCAGCTAACTATGGCTACACCTTC. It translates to CASSETPGAANYGYTF.

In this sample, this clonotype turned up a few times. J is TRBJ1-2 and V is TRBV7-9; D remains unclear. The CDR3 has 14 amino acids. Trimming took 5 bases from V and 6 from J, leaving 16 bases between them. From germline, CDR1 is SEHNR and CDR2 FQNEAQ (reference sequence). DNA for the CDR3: TGTGCCAGCAGCCGATCAACGCAGGCCAATGGCTACACCTTC. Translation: CASSRSTQANGYTF.

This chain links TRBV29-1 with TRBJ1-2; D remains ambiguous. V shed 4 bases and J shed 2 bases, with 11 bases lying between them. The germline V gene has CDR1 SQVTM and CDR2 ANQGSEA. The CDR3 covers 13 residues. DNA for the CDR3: TGCAGCGTTGTACCCCGACTGAACTATGGCTACACCTTC. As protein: CSVVPRLNYGYTF. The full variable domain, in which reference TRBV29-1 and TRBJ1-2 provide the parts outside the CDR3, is SAVISQKPSRDICQRGTSLTIQCQVDSQVTMMFWYRQQPGQSLTLIATANQGSEATYESGFVIDKFPISRPNLTFSTLTVSNMSPEDSSIYLCSVVPRLNYGYTFGSGTRLTVV.

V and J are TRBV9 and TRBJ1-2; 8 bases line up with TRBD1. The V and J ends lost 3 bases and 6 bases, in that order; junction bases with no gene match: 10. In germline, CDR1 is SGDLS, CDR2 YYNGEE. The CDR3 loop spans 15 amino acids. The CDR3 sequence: CASSETGTGADGYTF. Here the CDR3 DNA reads TGTGCCAGCAGCGAGACCGGGACAGGTGCCGATGGCTACACCTTC.

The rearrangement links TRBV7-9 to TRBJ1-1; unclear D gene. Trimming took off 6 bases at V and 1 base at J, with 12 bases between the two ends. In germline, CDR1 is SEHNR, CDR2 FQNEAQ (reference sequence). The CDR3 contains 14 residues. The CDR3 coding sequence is TGTGCCAGCAGTTTCCCTAAGCCGAACACTGAAGCTTTCTTT. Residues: CASSFPKPNTEAFF.

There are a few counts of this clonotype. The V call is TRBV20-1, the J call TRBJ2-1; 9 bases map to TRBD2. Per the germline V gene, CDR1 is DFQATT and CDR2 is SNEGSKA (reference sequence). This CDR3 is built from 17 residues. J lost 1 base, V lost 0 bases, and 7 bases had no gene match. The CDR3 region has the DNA TGCAGTGCTAGAGATCAGCGGGGGGTTCCGTCCTACAATGAGCAGTTCTTC. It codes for CSARDQRGVPSYNEQFF.

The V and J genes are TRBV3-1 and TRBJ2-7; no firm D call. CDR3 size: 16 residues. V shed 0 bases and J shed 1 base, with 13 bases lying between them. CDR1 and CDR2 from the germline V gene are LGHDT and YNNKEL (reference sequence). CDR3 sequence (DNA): TGTGCCAGCAGCCAAGATGCTGGTGGCAGATCCTACGAGCAGTACTTC. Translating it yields CASSQDAGGRSYEQYF.

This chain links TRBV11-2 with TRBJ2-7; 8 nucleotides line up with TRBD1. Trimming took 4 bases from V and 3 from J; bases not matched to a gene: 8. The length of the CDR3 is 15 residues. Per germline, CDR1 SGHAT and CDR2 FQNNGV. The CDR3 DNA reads TGTGCCAGCAGCTCAGGGAGAGGACAGGGCTACGAGCAGTACTTC. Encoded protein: CASSSGRGQGYEQYF.